The rows below give T cell receptor beta chains drawn from one sample of a study of blood T cell repertoires in COVID-19. Clones were sequenced by immunoSEQ multiplex PCR, and TCRdb holds only the in-frame ones, with some missing. The sample carries over 250,000 clones, 80% to 90% recorded once. The sample consisted of peripheral blood. These receptors all stem from a woman in her seventies with COVID-19, enrolled during active disease. Each CDR3 is given without its conserved first and last residue. Each record gives: CDR3 protein, V gene, clone size, J gene. Clone size is given for some rows only: seen once, a few or many times, or a class if the clone is expanded.

CDR3: ASSETEEDTAYEQY
V: TRBV19
size: once
J: TRBJ2-7

CDR3: ASSPPGNTIY
V: TRBV18
size: few
J: TRBJ1-3

CDR3: ASMAVIATGELF
V: TRBV28
size: -
J: TRBJ2-2

CDR3: SARQGGEQY
V: TRBV20-1
size: -
J: TRBJ2-7

CDR3: AISESRGAGETQY
V: TRBV10-3
size: -
J: TRBJ2-5

CDR3: ASNRQGGTPLH
V: TRBV11-3
size: -
J: TRBJ1-6

CDR3: ASSYGQGNYGYT
V: TRBV28
size: -
J: TRBJ1-2

CDR3: ASSLMLGGEITDTQY
V: TRBV5-4
size: -
J: TRBJ2-3

CDR3: ASSYSGLHYEQY
V: TRBV6-6
size: -
J: TRBJ2-7

CDR3: ATEGTTGELF
V: TRBV24-1
size: few
J: TRBJ2-2

CDR3: ATSGGWNQPQH
V: TRBV24-1
size: -
J: TRBJ1-5

CDR3: ATSDLGGTDTSYEQY
V: TRBV24-1
size: -
J: TRBJ2-7

CDR3: SVPKRHLNQPQH
V: TRBV29-1
size: -
J: TRBJ1-5

CDR3: AINSRLAGGLGGADTQY
V: TRBV10-3
size: -
J: TRBJ2-3

CDR3: ASSRITGNNSPLH
V: TRBV7-9
size: -
J: TRBJ1-6

CDR3: AWSTGGSTYEQY
V: TRBV30
size: -
J: TRBJ2-7

CDR3: ASRPQGAGGYT
V: TRBV28
size: -
J: TRBJ1-2

CDR3: ATSPPGTGDAGELF
V: TRBV24-1
size: -
J: TRBJ2-2

CDR3: AWRQGSNQPQH
V: TRBV30
size: -
J: TRBJ1-5

CDR3: ASNTGQNTEAF
V: TRBV5-1
size: -
J: TRBJ1-1

CDR3: ASSLVRPGELF
V: TRBV28
size: few
J: TRBJ2-2

CDR3: AISEWDRGRANYGYT
V: TRBV10-3
size: -
J: TRBJ1-2

CDR3: ASSHGQTQETQY
V: TRBV5-4
size: -
J: TRBJ2-5

CDR3: ASSLLVTSGSSYEQY
V: TRBV27
size: -
J: TRBJ2-7

CDR3: ASIGTGLGEQY
V: TRBV6-5
size: -
J: TRBJ2-7

CDR3: ACRRRSNQPQH
V: TRBV6-5
size: -
J: TRBJ1-5

CDR3: ASSPGSSYNSPLH
V: TRBV9
size: -
J: TRBJ1-6

CDR3: ASSPGGTRSYNSPLH
V: TRBV28
size: few
J: TRBJ1-6

CDR3: ASSVGQVNTEAF
V: TRBV7-9
size: -
J: TRBJ1-1